This T cell receptor beta chain was retrieved from a study of blood T cell repertoires in COVID-19. Study background: The study drew acute and convalescent COVID-19 samples from the United States, Italy and Spain. The cDNA or gDNA used as material had been derived from T cells, B-cell-depleted T cells, or PBMCs.

V shed 6 bases and J shed 0 bases, with 15 bases lying between them. Germline CDR1 and CDR2: KGHSH and LQKENI. The CDR3 extends over 16 amino acids. As originally analysed: By means of reference gene primer amplification, nucleated cell counts were estimated. Repertoires were generated with immunoSEQ multiplex PCR, while TCRdb's copy carries only in-frame clones and drops some. The DNA gave D and trimming, while V, J and clone size come from that table. The sample includes 110,000 to 150,000 clones, 80% to 90% seen only once; the top ten take roughly a tenth. The sequence was collected from a man aged 55 to 69 with active or convalescent COVID-19. The rearrangement joins TRBV18 to TRBJ1-3, with D possibly matching TRBD1 (6 bases). Sequenced sample: peripheral blood. CDR3 in amino acids: CASSFRTDPSGNTIYF. CDR3 nucleotides: TGTGCCAGCTCTTTTAGGACAGATCCCTCTGGAAACACCATATATTTT. Filled out from reference TRBV18 and TRBJ1-3, the complete variable domain reads NAGVMQNPRHLVRRRGQEARLRCSPMKGHSHVYWYRQLPEEGLKFMVYLQKENIIDESGMPKERFSAEFPKEGPSILRIQQVVRGDSAAYFCASSFRTDPSGNTIYFGEGSWLTVV.